One and the same sample provided the 2 T cell receptor beta chains below, sequenced in a study of T cell responses to AZD1222 COVID-19 vaccine. The assay was immunoSEQ multiplex PCR, and TCRdb's table has in-frame clones only and misses some. Of about 180,000 clones in the sample, approximately 94% are singletons; the top ten hold more than 1.5%. Here the sequenced sample was peripheral blood, taken 28 days after the second AZD1222 dose. The receptors were gathered from an adult who received the AZD1222 COVID-19 vaccine.

Regarding this clone: This sample includes further DNA sequences coding for the same CDR3. CDR3 in amino acids: CASSIDTDTQYF. CDR3 sequence (DNA): TGCGCCAGCAGCATAGACACAGATACGCAGTATTTT. The chain links TRBV5-1 to TRBJ2-3; D is unclear. V shed 4 bases and J shed 2 bases, with 5 bases lying between them. The CDR3 totals 12 residues. Germline loops: CDR1 SGHRS, CDR2 YFSETQ.

The chain employs TRBV10-3 and TRBJ1-3; 8 positions match TRBD1. After removal of 6 bases from V and 4 bases from J, the junction contained 5 bases not matched to a gene. This CDR3 comprises 14 residues. Per germline, CDR1 ENHRY and CDR2 SYGVKD. This chain's CDR3 is CAIRATGEGNTIYF. CDR3 bases: TGTGCCATCAGGGCGACAGGGGAGGGAAACACCATATATTTT.